The next 5 T cell receptor beta chains were all read from a single sample in a study of Graves' ophthalmopathy and Graves' hyperthyroidism. The authors amplified TCR beta CDR3 regions, and they did so from RNA transcripts for repertoire sequencing. RT-PCR with HTBI primers came first, then second-round multiplex PCR. TCRdb reprocessed the multiplex PCR reads via MiXCR and lists one record per CDR3 protein. The table includes about 400,000 distinct CDR3 sequences, around 20% detected once. Sequencing was performed on peripheral blood. Receptors were obtained from a woman aged 18-30 years with Graves' ophthalmopathy.

This clonotype has at least ten counts. V usage is TRBV2 and J usage is TRBJ1-1, with 10 bases lining up with TRBD1. J lost 6 bases, V lost 4 bases, and 8 bases had no gene match. Germline V gene data show CDR1 as SNHLY and CDR2 as FYNNEI. The CDR3 contains 15 residues. CDR3: CASSVFGTGASEAFF. The CDR3 DNA is TGTGCCAGCAGTGTATTTGGGACAGGGGCATCTGAAGCTTTCTTT.

This clonotype showed up many times. The J gene is TRBJ2-7, the V gene TRBV4-1; 8 bases agree with TRBD1. Germline assignment: CDR1 MGHRA and CDR2 YSYEKL. J gave up 5 bases and V 0 bases, and 9 bases lay outside the gene matches. The CDR3 has 16 amino acids. The CDR3 loop reads CASSQDPWTGINEQYF. CDR3 DNA sequence: TGCGCCAGCAGCCAAGATCCCTGGACAGGGATCAACGAGCAGTACTTC.

This chain joins TRBV29-1 and TRBJ2-2; 8 bases fit TRBD1. V was pared by 7 bases and J by 4 bases, with 11 bases of the junction left unmatched. CDR3 size: 15 residues. The germline V gene has CDR1 SQVTM and CDR2 ANQGSEA. The CDR3 nucleotides read TGCAGCGCGTGGCAGGGGGCGGCGGGCACCGGGGAGCTGTTTTTT. This encodes CSAWQGAAGTGELFF.

The chain links TRBV12-3 or TRBV12-4 to TRBJ2-7; D uncertain. The CDR3 has 13 residues. Trimming left V 5 bases short and J 1 base short, with 9 bases between. The CDR3: CASSPSMSYEQYF. Written as DNA, the CDR3 is TGTGCCAGCAGTCCGTCGATGTCCTACGAGCAGTACTTC.

Ten or more counts support this clonotype. The V gene is TRBV6-5, the J gene TRBJ2-7; TRBD2 matches 9 bases. Germline-derived CDR1 and CDR2 are MNHEY and SVGAGI. With 2 bases clipped from V and 3 bases from J, the junction kept 5 bases outside the gene matches. This CDR3 has 15 amino acids. The CDR3 DNA follows: TGTGCCAGCAGTTACCGACTAGCGGACTTCTACGAGCAGTACTTC. Translating gives CASSYRLADFYEQYF.